Listed here are 22 T cell receptor beta chains from one sample, sequenced in a study of cytomegalovirus exposure and HLA in healthy donors. 13 Jbeta primers and 60 Vbeta primers were used for the PCR. The assay was immunoSEQ multiplex PCR, and TCRdb's table has in-frame clones only and misses some. The table shows 210,000 or so clones, with about 85% occurring only once. Specimen: PBMCs. These receptors all come from a girl aged 2 to 9 in good health and CMV-seronegative.

The chain couples TRBV2 to TRBJ1-1; no definite D call. This CDR3 comprises 14 residues. V was clipped by 5 bases and J by 4 bases, with 14 bases between them. Germline CDR1 is SNHLY and CDR2 is FYNNEI. The CDR3 region is CASSPFEGSTEAFF. In DNA, the CDR3 is TGTGCCAGCAGTCCGTTTGAGGGATCCACTGAAGCTTTCTTT.

J is TRBJ2-2 and V is TRBV9; weak D call: TRBD2 (6 bases). This CDR3 contains 14 residues. Trimming stripped 2 bases from V and 6 bases from J, with 11 bases between. CDR1 and CDR2 (germline): SGDLS, YYNGEE. For the CDR3, the DNA is TGTGCCAGCAGCGTGGACGGGGGAGCCGGGGAGCTGTTTTTT. Protein product: CASSVDGGAGELFF.

This clone was counted between two and nine times. The chain joins TRBV2 to TRBJ1-5; no clear D. There are 11 residues in the CDR3. The V end lost 4 bases, the J end lost 6 bases, and 4 bases lay between the germline ends. The germline CDR1 and CDR2 sequences are SNHLY and FYNNEI. In nucleotides, the CDR3 is TGTGCCAGCAGTGCTAGTCAGCCCCAGCATTTT. Encoded protein: CASSASQPQHF.

This chain uses TRBV5-5 with TRBJ2-7, with 12 bases that match TRBD2. The CDR3 is 18 residues long. CDR1 is SGHKS and CDR2 is YYEKEE in the germline V gene (reference sequence). V lost 1 base and J lost 1; bases outside the gene matches: 9. In DNA form, the CDR3 reads TGTGCCAGCAGCTTGACTAGCGGGGGGATTCGTTTATCCTACGAGCAGTACTTC. It yields the protein CASSLTSGGIRLSYEQYF.

This clone was detected a few times. The gene calls are TRBV5-6 and TRBJ1-1; a weak D match, TRBD1 (6 bases). The CDR3 has 16 amino acids. V dropped 4 bases and J dropped 1 base, with 17 bases sitting between them. Germline V gives CDR1 SGHDT, CDR2 YYEEEE. CDR3 DNA sequence: TGTGCCAGCAGCCAACAGACAAGAGGGGGGAACACTGAAGCTTTCTTT. It codes for CASSQQTRGGNTEAFF.

The rearrangement joins TRBV25-1 to TRBJ2-3; 11 nucleotides agree with TRBD1. The CDR3 has 17 amino acids. With V trimmed by 2 bases and J by 4 bases, 8 bases remained unmatched. Germline V gene sequence: CDR1 MGHDK, CDR2 SYGVNS. This CDR3 reads CASSETRTGGASDTQYF. DNA for the CDR3: TGTGCCAGCAGTGAAACCCGGACAGGGGGCGCATCAGATACGCAGTATTTT.

The gene calls are TRBV9 and TRBJ1-3, with TRBD1 identical over 8 bases. CDR1 is SGDLS, CDR2 YYNGEE, per germline. This CDR3 comprises 15 residues. V dropped 4 bases and J dropped 4; count of bases not matched to a gene: 7. In DNA, the CDR3 is TGTGCCAGCAGCATGGAGGGACAGGCGGGAAACACCATATATTTT. Translation: CASSMEGQAGNTIYF.

CDR3 nucleotide sequence: TGTGCCAGCAGCTTAGTAGGGGGACAGTCCTACGAGCAGTACTTC. This codes for CASSLVGGQSYEQYF. The chain recombines TRBV11-2 with TRBJ2-7, with 7 bases identical to TRBD1. The germline V gene has CDR1 SGHAT and CDR2 FQNNGV. The ends lost 1 base at V and 1 base at J; junction bases unmatched: 4. The CDR3 spans 15 residues.

The rearrangement uses TRBV5-1 and TRBJ2-7, with 9 bases aligning to TRBD1. CDR3 length: 14 residues. Unmatched junction bases numbered 4, after V lost 3 bases and J lost 3 bases. CDR1 is SGHRS and CDR2 is YFSETQ in the germline V gene. The CDR3 is CASSSKTGGYEQYF. The CDR3 region has the DNA TGCGCCAGCAGCTCGAAGACAGGGGGCTACGAGCAGTACTTC.

The chain uses TRBV4-1 and TRBJ2-7; D ambiguous. The V and J ends lost 2 bases and 4 bases respectively, with 24 bases between them. This CDR3 is 18 amino acids long. The V gene's germline CDR1 is MGHRA and CDR2 YSYEKL. The CDR3 region has the DNA TGCGCCAGCAGCCAACCTCCCCGTCGATGCTATTATAAGTACGAGCAGTACTTC. Translating it yields CASSQPPRRCYYKYEQYF.

The chain has TRBV5-4 and TRBJ2-3; a weak D match, TRBD2 (6 bases). The CDR3 has 15 residues. Germline V gives CDR1 SGHNT, CDR2 YYREEE (reference sequence). V lost 0 bases and J lost 0, with 8 bases in between. CDR3 amino acids: CASSLASESTDTQYF. In DNA, the CDR3 is TGTGCCAGCAGCTTGGCTAGCGAGAGCACAGATACGCAGTATTTT.

Points on this clone: The same CDR3 is also encoded by other DNA sequences in this sample. The chain links TRBV19 to TRBJ1-5, with D unclear. The germline gives CDR1 LNHDA, CDR2 SQIVND (reference sequence). CDR3 size: 14 residues. Trimming shortened V by 6 bases and J by 1 base, and 10 bases separated the two germline ends. CDR3 region: CASRLRRSNQPQHF. CDR3 DNA: TGTGCCAGTAGACTGAGGAGGAGCAATCAGCCCCAGCATTTT.

This chain joins TRBV30 and TRBJ2-7, with TRBD1 matching over 11 bases. Germline V gene data show CDR1 as GTSNPN and CDR2 as SVGIG (reference sequence). Trimming removed 0 bases from V and 7 bases from J; junction bases left unmatched: 5. The CDR3 covers 14 residues. The CDR3 here is CAWSVGTGGAEQYF. CDR3 DNA: TGTGCCTGGAGTGTGGGGACAGGGGGGGCGGAGCAGTACTTC.

The chain employs TRBV6-6 and TRBJ2-1, with TRBD2 matching over 10 bases. The V gene end was trimmed by 8 bases and the J gene end by 0 bases; junction bases not matched to a gene: 7. From germline, CDR1 is MNHNY and CDR2 SVGAGI (reference sequence). This CDR3 comprises 16 residues. The CDR3 protein is CASSGTSVSSYNEQFF. DNA for the CDR3: TGTGCCAGCTCCGGGACTAGCGTGAGCTCCTACAATGAGCAGTTCTTC.

As DNA, the CDR3 is TGTGCCAGCGACACCGCCTGGACAGCGCAAGAGACCCAGTACTTC. Encoded protein: CASDTAWTAQETQYF. V gene TRBV6-1 combines with J gene TRBJ2-5, with D perhaps matching TRBD1 (6 bases). This CDR3 region has 15 residues. Trimming left V 8 bases short and J 2 bases short, with 18 bases between. Germline values: CDR1 MNHNS, CDR2 SASEGT.

The rearrangement joins TRBV5-8 to TRBJ1-3; 7 nucleotides line up with TRBD1. The trim removed 0 bases at V and 8 bases at J, leaving 5 bases unmatched. Germline assignment: CDR1 SGHTS and CDR2 YDEGEE. The CDR3 runs to 14 residues. The CDR3 spells CASSLETGYYTIYF. The CDR3, as DNA: TGTGCCAGCAGCTTGGAGACAGGGTATTACACCATATATTTT.

This sequence joins TRBV4-2 and TRBJ2-3; TRBD1 matches at 8 bases. The CDR3 runs 15 residues. J gave up 1 base and V 4 bases, and 4 bases lay outside the gene matches. From germline, CDR1 is LGHNA and CDR2 YNFKEQ. CDR3 amino acids: CASSRRTGRTDTQYF. The DNA of the CDR3 is TGTGCCAGCAGCCGACGGACAGGGCGCACAGATACGCAGTATTTT.

The chain joins TRBV7-2 to TRBJ1-4, with a tentative D call TRBD1 (6 bases). CDR1 and CDR2 (germline): SGHTA, FQGNSA. This CDR3 is built from 15 residues. Trimming pared 3 bases from V and 2 bases from J, leaving 10 bases between. CDR3 in amino acids: CASSFSQGTNEKLFF. CDR3 DNA: TGTGCCAGCAGCTTTTCACAGGGCACTAATGAAAAACTGTTTTTT.

This clone was recorded once. The CDR3 sequence: CASSPGRAQPQHF. In DNA, the CDR3 is TGTGCCAGCTCACCAGGGAGGGCTCAGCCCCAGCATTTT. This chain uses TRBV18 with TRBJ1-5, with no clear D. The CDR3 consists of 13 residues. V gave up 2 bases and J gave up 6 bases, with 8 bases separating them. Germline V gene lookup returns CDR1 KGHSH and CDR2 LQKENI.

This chain links TRBV7-9 with TRBJ2-1; 7 nucleotides agree with TRBD2. The CDR3 is 16 amino acids. J was trimmed by 7 bases and V by 5 bases; bases with no gene match: 14. Looked up from germline, CDR1 is SEHNR and CDR2 is FQNEAQ (reference sequence). CDR3 bases: TGTGCCAGCAGCCCCCTGGGGGGAGGGCCTGGTAATGAGCAGTTCTTC. Translation gives CASSPLGGGPGNEQFF. The variable domain in full, completed from reference TRBV7-9 and TRBJ2-1, reads DTGVSQNPRHKITKRGQNVTFRCDPISEHNRLYWYRQTLGQGPEFLTYFQNEAQLEKSRLLSDRFSAERPKGSFSTLEIQRTEQGDSAMYLCASSPLGGGPGNEQFFGPGTRLTVL.

The chain links TRBV15 to TRBJ2-1, with 10 positions matching TRBD2. J was trimmed by 8 bases and V by 0 bases; bases with no gene match: 10. The germline V gene encodes CDR1 LNHNV and CDR2 YYDKDF (reference sequence). The CDR3 contains 17 residues. The CDR3 DNA is TGTGCCACCAGCAGAGATCAGTCTAGCGGGAGTAGGGATGAGCAGTTCTTC. This translates into CATSRDQSSGSRDEQFF.

This chain links TRBV7-2 with TRBJ1-2; D is undetermined. V was pared by 1 base and J by 4 bases, with 10 bases between. This CDR3 has 14 amino acids. The germline gives CDR1 SGHTA, CDR2 FQGNSA. CDR3 nucleotide sequence: TGTGCCAGCAGCTTAGGGGAGGGTAGCTATGGCTACACCTTC. This translates into CASSLGEGSYGYTF. The variable domain in full, with the rest retrieved from reference TRBV7-2 and TRBJ1-2, is GAGVSQSPSNKVTEKGKDVELRCDPISGHTALYWYRQSLGQGLEFLIYFQGNSAPDKSGLPSDRFSAERTGGSVSTLTIQRTQQEDSAVYLCASSLGEGSYGYTFGSGTRLTVV.